This T cell receptor beta chain was documented in a study of Graves' ophthalmopathy and Graves' hyperthyroidism. The TCR beta CDR3 regions underwent amplification from RNA transcripts. The workflow started with a first-round RT-PCR run with HTBI primers and then moved on to a second-round multiplex PCR. One entry per CDR3 protein results from TCRdb running MiXCR on the multiplex PCR reads. Here the sample spans 200,000 to 250,000 distinct CDR3 sequences, roughly 29% being singletons. Points from the study as a whole: Blood also held most thyroid clonotypes expanded above 0.001 frequency.

The CDR3 is made up of 11 amino acids. V lost 9 bases and J 8 bases, leaving 11 bases between the germline ends. Germline V gives CDR1 ENHRY, CDR2 SYGVKD. This clonotype was seen many times. Its antigen is undetermined. The specimen was peripheral blood. The rearrangement links TRBV10-3 to TRBJ1-5; TRBD1 might be the D (5 bases). This sequence was found in a man in his fifties with Graves' ophthalmopathy. The CDR3 DNA sequence: TGTGCCATTGGCAGGGCTGAGCCCCAGCATTTT. It codes for CAIGRAEPQHF.